This T cell receptor (beta chain) was sequenced for a study of T cell responses to AZD1222 COVID-19 vaccine (dated by TCRdb to the early 2020s). The study in broad terms: A total of about 230 trial participants underwent TCR sequencing, of whom 207 received two doses of AZD1222 and around 25 received two doses of the MenACWY control vaccine. Trial participants were enrolled by age into 18-55, 56-69 and 70-plus year subgroups, with 148, 28 and 57 TCR-sequenced participants respectively.

The paper's findings and limits, for the study overall: Participants were mostly white British and included more females than males, and it was suggested by the authors that clonal diversity may have been underestimated. Because no samples from the day 14 peak response were available, repertoires could be characterized only after the peak T cell response. Conclusions about previously exposed vaccinees are limited, since just 5 or 6 AZD1222 recipients were seropositive for SARS-CoV-2 at baseline. The vaccine-associated CD4 TCRs covered the entire spike protein, and the dominant responses fell in regions 160-218 and 743-854. After two AZD1222 doses, both the breadth and the depth of spike-specific TCRs were significantly higher than at day 0 and than in MenACWY recipients. The 56-69-year group was small, and its depth increase did not reach significance, likely because of low power. Reportedly, almost half of the unique spike-specific TCRs recognized epitopes lying outside the regions that are mutated in the B.1.351 and B.1.1.7 variants.

The CDR3 regions of human TCRbeta chains were subjected to immunosequencing. In the paper's pipeline: Repertoire TCRs were matched against a reference library of SARS-CoV-2-specific TCRs generated with the MIRA antigen-specificity platform. Breadth was defined as the fraction of unique TCRs that were SARS-CoV-2-associated. Depth was defined as the fraction of total T cells that were SARS-CoV-2-associated. Using the MIRA data, every spike-specific TCR was mapped to the spike region that the TCR reacted to and assigned to either a CD4 or a CD8 class. Log10-transformed breadth and depth values were compared by one-way ANOVA with Sidak's multiple comparisons tests. The table comes from immuneACCESS by way of TCRdb, which keeps in-frame sequences with V and J called. Part of the clones is missing from these tables; in studies checked, under half for an unresolved V gene and the rest for unknown reasons. V, J and clone size were drawn from that table, and D and trimming were deduced from the DNA. Recorded for this sample are over 45,000 clones; roughly nine tenths of them occurred a single time. The ten largest clones add up to about 14% of the sample.

The CDR3 runs 13 amino acids, cysteine and phenylalanine included. The retained sequence is limited to the CDR3, 39 bases, with the frame set at the first base. V loses 7 bases, J loses 1 base, and the germline ends lie 10 bases apart. The germline V gene encodes CDR1 MNHEY and CDR2 SVGAGI. The label giving this sample's time point can be read as: about 28 days (+/-7) after the second vaccine dose. Because spike-specific TCR depth and breadth did not differ between the two schedules, AZD1222 recipients who got a second dose at roughly 4 weeks were pooled with those who got a second dose at roughly 12 weeks. The vaccinee samples were drawn from two UK trials, COV001 and COV002, one of which was a single-blind randomized controlled phase 2/3 trial testing AZD1222 (ChAdOx1 nCoV-19) in healthy adults. For TCRbeta chain sequencing, PBMC samples were collected from trial participants at day 0 and at day 28 after the second dose.

A word on this clone: The specificity of this receptor is unknown. No base quality values were provided; no much bigger clone lies one nucleotide off.

Sequences were derived from peripheral blood, sampled 28 days after the second AZD1222 dose. The source is an adult who received the AZD1222 COVID-19 vaccine. Recombination joined TRBV6-5 with TRBJ1-1; the D gene is perhaps TRBD1, from 5 matching bases. The DNA sequence is TGTGCCAGCACCTATGGGGGGAACACTGAAGCTTTCTTT. Its translation reads: CASTYGGNTEAFF.